Sequencing of this T cell receptor (beta chain) was carried out in a study of blood T cell repertoires in COVID-19. The wider study: Collection of acute and convalescent COVID-19 samples took place in the United States, Italy and Spain. From T cells, B-cell-depleted T cells, or PBMCs came the material, which was cDNA or gDNA.

Original data processing: Estimation of nucleated cell counts was performed using reference gene primer amplification. Clones were read by immunoSEQ multiplex PCR, and TCRdb kept only the in-frame ones, dropping some. That table furnishes V, J and clone size, whereas the DNA furnished D and trimming. The sample carries tens of thousands of clones, 82% recorded once. V lost 1 base to trimming and J lost 5 bases, with 8 bases between them. Germline CDR1 reads SGHTA; CDR2 reads FQGNSA. There are 14 residues in the CDR3. The receptor's source is a woman aged 60-70 years with acute or convalescent COVID-19. The sample was peripheral blood. V gene TRBV7-2 combines with J gene TRBJ1-4; tentative D call: TRBD1 (5 bases). CDR3 residues: CASSLGGLNEKLFF. DNA for the CDR3: TGTGCCAGCAGCTTAGGGGGCCTAAATGAAAAACTGTTTTTT.